Described below is a single T cell receptor beta chain sequence and its context. Its antigen is still unknown. No base-level quality is on record; no much larger clone is a single base apart. Whole blood was collected in K2EDTA tubes by collaborating institutions according to the institutions' own protocols. For TCRbeta analysis, collaborators shipped samples as frozen whole blood, isolated PBMCs, or DNA extracted from either of those sample types. The immunoSEQ Assay, a bias-controlled multiplex PCR, was used to amplify TCRbeta CDR3 regions from genomic DNA. In the authors' own workflow: The number of nucleated cells in each sample was estimated by amplification of reference gene primers within the assay. To quantify the absolute abundance of each unique TCRbeta CDR3 rearrangement, sequence reads were collapsed and filtered. For each sample, productive Simpson clonality was calculated by taking the square root of Simpson's diversity index across productive rearrangements. What TCRdb holds here is the immuneACCESS table cut down to in-frame rearrangements. Part of the clones is not present; checked against another copy, under half of the missing clones reflect an unresolved V gene, and the others are unexplained. V, J and clone size are taken as reported in that table, and D and trimming were inferred from the DNA itself. The sample data list 250,000 to 350,000 clones, and roughly nine tenths of these were observed just once. Of the sample, approximately 2.2% falls within the top ten clones.

This entry is derived from a study of blood T cell repertoires in COVID-19 (dated by TCRdb to about 2020). Looking at the study overall: The collaborator samples originated in the United States, Italy and Spain and spanned the acute and convalescent phases of COVID-19. Samples came from the ongoing ImmuneRACE study (first 160 participants) plus 1,254 subjects from 6 global collaborators. The dataset comprised deeply sampled blood TCRbeta repertoires from subjects exposed to, actively infected with, or recovered from COVID-19. Nearly every sample came with metadata listing a de-identified subject ID, COVID-19 status, age in years and sex. Where available, HLA class I and class II types were obtained from metadata supplied by the sample provider rather than from assay-based typing. The prospective study material was composed of cDNA or gDNA derived from T cells, B-cell-depleted T cells, or PBMCs. The repertoires were made available in a free public database intended to serve as a resource for research on the immune response to SARS-CoV-2.

CDR1 and CDR2 were assigned from the germline V gene as SGDLS and YYNGEE. The cysteine opens and the phenylalanine closes a CDR3 of 16 amino acids. Solely the CDR3 DNA is kept, with 48 bases framed from the first base. Compared with germline, V lacks 3 bases and J lacks 2 bases; bases without a gene match: 8. General findings and caveats noted by the study authors: How much clinical and demographic metadata was included differed by source and by participant, and the metadata was provided uncurated.

This chain joins TRBV9 to TRBJ1-2; 9 central bases correspond to TRBD1. The sequence came from a man aged 18 to 35 with active or convalescent COVID-19. Sequencing used peripheral blood. DNA sequence: TGTGCCAGCAGCGCGTTTGGACAGGGGAAAAACTATGGCTACACCTTC. Its product reads: CASSAFGQGKNYGYTF.